In this sample, the clone carrying this T cell receptor beta chain turned up once. Its antigen is as yet unknown. This entry belongs to a study of OX40 agonist ivuxolimab in advanced cancers. Across the whole study: The drug used for patients, ivuxolimab, was an agonistic anti-OX40 (CD134) antibody. A diagnosis of hepatocellular carcinoma, melanoma, renal cell or head and neck cancer was present in dose-escalation patients.

This table comes from immunoSEQ multiplex PCR, and its TCRdb copy is limited to in-frame clones, with some not included. Here the sample spans about 50,000 clones, 92% being singletons. General study points: Partial responders dosed at 0.1-3.0 mg/kg displayed clonal expansion ranking among the lowest. At doses 0.1 to 3.0 mg/kg, CD4+ and CD8+ clones expanded.

Per the germline V gene, CDR1 is MDHEN and CDR2 is SYDVKM. The CDR3 runs to 12 residues. V lost 6 bases and J lost 6, with 9 bases in between. The gene calls are TRBV28 and TRBJ2-1; D is uncertain. Source: CD4+ or CD8+ T cells sorted from blood, taken in a trial of the OX40 agonist ivuxolimab. The clonotype comes from an adult with an advanced solid tumor such as melanoma, head and neck, liver or kidney cancer. The CDR3 loop reads CASSPESNEQFF. In DNA, the CDR3 is TGTGCCAGCAGCCCCGAGTCCAATGAGCAGTTCTTC.